Shown below are 8 T cell receptor beta chains from a single sample sequenced in a study of a mutant IDH1 vaccine in newly diagnosed glioma (dated by TCRdb to the early 2020s). The library was prepared using the immunoSEQ multiplex PCR assay. As stored in TCRdb, this immuneACCESS dataset retains in-frame rearrangements with V and J assigned. A fraction of the clones does not appear; measured against another copy, unresolved V genes explain less than half of the discrepancy, and the remainder lacks a known reason. In all, the sample holds about 36,000 clones, and 81% of those were seen once. 9% to 14% of the sample lies in the top ten. The time point label, as the study defines it: week 5, during vaccination. A 20-mer mutant IDH1 peptide at 300 micrograms in Montanide made up each vaccine dose, which was injected subcutaneously together with topical imiquimod. Their recognized antigens are unknown.

Source: PBMCs, taken from a glioma patient whose treatment included an IDH1 peptide vaccine. The receptor set was obtained from a man between 45 and 60 years old with glioma.

This chain connects TRBV4-3 to TRBJ1-1, with D perhaps TRBD1 (6 bases). The length of the CDR3 is 15 residues. CDR1 and CDR2 from the germline V gene are LGHNA and YSLEER. Trimming pared 4 bases from V and 4 bases from J, leaving 16 bases between. The CDR3 reads CASSLSRGRGTEAFF. CDR3 nucleotides: TGCGCCAGCAGCCTAAGCAGGGGTAGGGGCACTGAAGCTTTCTTT.

Here the CDR3 DNA reads TGTGCCAGCAGCGTAGTTGGTGGGGGGCGGGACGAGCAGTACTTC. This sequence encodes CASSVVGGGRDEQYF. The rearrangement uses TRBV9 and TRBJ2-7; D may match TRBD1 or TRBD2 (6 bases each). This CDR3 region has 15 residues. Looked up from germline, CDR1 is SGDLS and CDR2 is YYNGEE. The V end was cut by 0 bases, the J end by 5 bases, with 15 bases between.

J is TRBJ2-3 and V is TRBV5-1; D uncertain. The germline CDR1 and CDR2 sequences are SGHRS and YFSETQ. This CDR3 is 12 amino acids long. Trimming shortened V by 2 bases and J by 2 bases, and 3 bases separated the two germline ends. This CDR3 reads CASSFNTDTQYF. The DNA of the CDR3 is TGCGCCAGCAGCTTTAACACAGATACGCAGTATTTT.

The rearrangement links TRBV20-1 to TRBJ2-7; D gene ambiguous. The CDR3 is 11 residues long. Germline V gene sequence: CDR1 DFQATT, CDR2 SNEGSKA (reference sequence). V was pared by 7 bases and J by 2 bases, with 9 bases between. The CDR3 nucleotides read TGCAGTGTTGGCTCTACCTACGAGCAGTACTTC. Protein product: CSVGSTYEQYF.

This rearrangement joins TRBV19 to TRBJ2-1; 8 nucleotides line up with TRBD2. The V gene's germline CDR1 is LNHDA and CDR2 SQIVND (reference sequence). The J segment lost 8 bases and the V segment lost 7 bases, leaving 13 bases of the junction unmatched. CDR3 length: 15 residues. The CDR3 sequence is CASIGLKAGVHEQFF. CDR3 DNA: TGTGCCAGTATTGGTTTGAAAGCGGGAGTGCATGAGCAGTTCTTC.

This chain joins TRBV5-1 and TRBJ1-2; D uncertain. The CDR3 runs to 14 residues. Trimming removed 0 bases from V and 8 bases from J, with 14 bases in between. Looked up from germline, CDR1 is SGHRS and CDR2 is YFSETQ. The CDR3 coding sequence is TGCGCCAGCAGCTTGGCGGGCTCCGAGTGGGGCTACACCTTC. This codes for CASSLAGSEWGYTF.

J is TRBJ1-4 and V is TRBV18; 7 positions match TRBD1. The V gene's germline CDR1 is KGHSH and CDR2 LQKENI. J was trimmed by 2 bases and V by 3 bases; bases with no gene match: 6. CDR3 length equals 16 residues. CDR3 in amino acids: CASSPGQAGTNEKLFF. The CDR3 nucleotides read TGTGCCAGCTCACCTGGACAGGCGGGCACTAATGAAAAACTGTTTTTT.

The V gene is TRBV13, the J gene TRBJ2-2; 9 bases match TRBD1. CDR1 is PRHDT and CDR2 is FYEKMQ in the germline V gene (reference sequence). CDR3 size: 13 residues. V dropped 6 bases and J dropped 4; count of bases not matched to a gene: 0. The CDR3 sequence: CASRGQGTGELFF. The CDR3 bases are TGTGCCAGCAGGGGACAGGGCACCGGGGAGCTGTTTTTT.